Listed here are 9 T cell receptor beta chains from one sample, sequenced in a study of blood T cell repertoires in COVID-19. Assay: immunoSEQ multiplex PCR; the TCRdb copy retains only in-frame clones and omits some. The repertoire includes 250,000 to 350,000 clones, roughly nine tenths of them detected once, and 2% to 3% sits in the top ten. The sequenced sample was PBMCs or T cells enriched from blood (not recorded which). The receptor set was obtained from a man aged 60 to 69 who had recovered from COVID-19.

CDR3 in DNA: TGTGCCTGGTCAGGGGGCGAATACCGGGGGCAAGCTTTCTTT. Its protein is CAWSGGEYRGQAFF. V usage is TRBV30 and J usage is TRBJ1-1; 8 nucleotides match TRBD1. The germline CDR1 and CDR2 sequences are GTSNPN and SVGIG (reference sequence). This CDR3 region has 14 residues. Unmatched junction bases numbered 14, after V lost 5 bases and J lost 9 bases.

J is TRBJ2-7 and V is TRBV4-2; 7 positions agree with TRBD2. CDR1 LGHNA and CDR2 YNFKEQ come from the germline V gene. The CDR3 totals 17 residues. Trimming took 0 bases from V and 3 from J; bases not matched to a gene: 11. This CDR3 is CASSQDGSGGAGYEQYF. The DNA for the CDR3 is TGTGCCAGCAGCCAAGATGGGTCGGGGGGAGCCGGCTACGAGCAGTACTTC.

The CDR3 protein is CASSIRDYNEQFF. CDR3 DNA sequence: TGTGCCAGCAGTATCAGGGACTACAATGAGCAGTTCTTC. The chain is built from TRBV5-4 and TRBJ2-1; D is perhaps TRBD1 (5 bases). V lost 5 bases, J lost 3 bases, and 9 bases lay in between. The CDR3 has 13 amino acids. CDR1 is SGHNT and CDR2 is YYREEE in the germline V gene (reference sequence).

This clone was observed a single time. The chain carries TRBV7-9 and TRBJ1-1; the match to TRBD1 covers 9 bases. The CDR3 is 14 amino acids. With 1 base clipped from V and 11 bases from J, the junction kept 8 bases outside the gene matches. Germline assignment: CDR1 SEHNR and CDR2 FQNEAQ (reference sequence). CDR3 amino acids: CASSLVQGALEAFF. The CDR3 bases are TGTGCCAGCAGCTTAGTACAGGGGGCCCTCGAGGCTTTCTTT.

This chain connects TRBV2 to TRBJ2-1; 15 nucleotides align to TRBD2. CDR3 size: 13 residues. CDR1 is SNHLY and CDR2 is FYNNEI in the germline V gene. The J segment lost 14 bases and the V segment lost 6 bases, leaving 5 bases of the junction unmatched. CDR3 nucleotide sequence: TGTGCCAGCAGCTGGACTAGCGGGAGGGAAAAGTTCTTC. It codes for CASSWTSGREKFF.

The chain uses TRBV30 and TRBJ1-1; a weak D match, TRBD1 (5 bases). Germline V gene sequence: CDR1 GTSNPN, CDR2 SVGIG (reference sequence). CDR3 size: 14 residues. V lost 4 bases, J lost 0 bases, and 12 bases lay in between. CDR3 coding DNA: TGTGCCTGGATCTGGGACTCCATGAACACTGAAGCTTTCTTT. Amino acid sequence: CAWIWDSMNTEAFF.

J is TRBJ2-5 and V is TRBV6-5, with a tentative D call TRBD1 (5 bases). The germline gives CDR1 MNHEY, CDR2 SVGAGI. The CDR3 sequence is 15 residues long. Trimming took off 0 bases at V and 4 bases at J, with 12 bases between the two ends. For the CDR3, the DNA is TGTGCCAGCAGTTACTCAGGGGCACGAGGAGAGACCCAGTACTTC. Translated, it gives CASSYSGARGETQYF.

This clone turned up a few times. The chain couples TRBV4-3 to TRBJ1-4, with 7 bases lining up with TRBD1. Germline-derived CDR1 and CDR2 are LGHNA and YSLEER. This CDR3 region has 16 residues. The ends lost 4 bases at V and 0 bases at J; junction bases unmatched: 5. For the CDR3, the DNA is TGCGCCAGCAGCCCGGACAGGAGTACAACTAATGAAAAACTGTTTTTT. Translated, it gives CASSPDRSTTNEKLFF.

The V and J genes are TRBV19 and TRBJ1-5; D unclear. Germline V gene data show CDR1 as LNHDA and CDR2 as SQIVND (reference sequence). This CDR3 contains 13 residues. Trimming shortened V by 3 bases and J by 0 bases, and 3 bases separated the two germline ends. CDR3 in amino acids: CASSMASNQPQHF. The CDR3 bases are TGTGCCAGTAGTATGGCTAGCAATCAGCCCCAGCATTTT.